This T cell receptor beta chain is from a study of monozygotic twins with inflammatory bowel disease. The study's findings and limits: The sharing of clonotypes with others was lower in IBD patients than in healthy twins, especially with disease activity.

With respect to this clonotype: Its antigen is not known.

Germline loops: CDR1 SQVTM, CDR2 ANQGSEA. The CDR3 runs 12 residues. From the 5' RACE reads, TCRdb lists one entry per CDR3 protein and no DNA. The sample data list some 450,000 distinct CDR3 sequences. The chain combines TRBV29-1 with TRBJ2-7; with no DNA, the TCRdb D assignment of TRBD2 cannot be verified. The receptor comes from a human donor with ulcerative colitis or Crohn's disease, or a healthy co-twin of an affected twin (not recorded which). Sequenced: blood. CDR3 loop: CSVESSSGRRVF.